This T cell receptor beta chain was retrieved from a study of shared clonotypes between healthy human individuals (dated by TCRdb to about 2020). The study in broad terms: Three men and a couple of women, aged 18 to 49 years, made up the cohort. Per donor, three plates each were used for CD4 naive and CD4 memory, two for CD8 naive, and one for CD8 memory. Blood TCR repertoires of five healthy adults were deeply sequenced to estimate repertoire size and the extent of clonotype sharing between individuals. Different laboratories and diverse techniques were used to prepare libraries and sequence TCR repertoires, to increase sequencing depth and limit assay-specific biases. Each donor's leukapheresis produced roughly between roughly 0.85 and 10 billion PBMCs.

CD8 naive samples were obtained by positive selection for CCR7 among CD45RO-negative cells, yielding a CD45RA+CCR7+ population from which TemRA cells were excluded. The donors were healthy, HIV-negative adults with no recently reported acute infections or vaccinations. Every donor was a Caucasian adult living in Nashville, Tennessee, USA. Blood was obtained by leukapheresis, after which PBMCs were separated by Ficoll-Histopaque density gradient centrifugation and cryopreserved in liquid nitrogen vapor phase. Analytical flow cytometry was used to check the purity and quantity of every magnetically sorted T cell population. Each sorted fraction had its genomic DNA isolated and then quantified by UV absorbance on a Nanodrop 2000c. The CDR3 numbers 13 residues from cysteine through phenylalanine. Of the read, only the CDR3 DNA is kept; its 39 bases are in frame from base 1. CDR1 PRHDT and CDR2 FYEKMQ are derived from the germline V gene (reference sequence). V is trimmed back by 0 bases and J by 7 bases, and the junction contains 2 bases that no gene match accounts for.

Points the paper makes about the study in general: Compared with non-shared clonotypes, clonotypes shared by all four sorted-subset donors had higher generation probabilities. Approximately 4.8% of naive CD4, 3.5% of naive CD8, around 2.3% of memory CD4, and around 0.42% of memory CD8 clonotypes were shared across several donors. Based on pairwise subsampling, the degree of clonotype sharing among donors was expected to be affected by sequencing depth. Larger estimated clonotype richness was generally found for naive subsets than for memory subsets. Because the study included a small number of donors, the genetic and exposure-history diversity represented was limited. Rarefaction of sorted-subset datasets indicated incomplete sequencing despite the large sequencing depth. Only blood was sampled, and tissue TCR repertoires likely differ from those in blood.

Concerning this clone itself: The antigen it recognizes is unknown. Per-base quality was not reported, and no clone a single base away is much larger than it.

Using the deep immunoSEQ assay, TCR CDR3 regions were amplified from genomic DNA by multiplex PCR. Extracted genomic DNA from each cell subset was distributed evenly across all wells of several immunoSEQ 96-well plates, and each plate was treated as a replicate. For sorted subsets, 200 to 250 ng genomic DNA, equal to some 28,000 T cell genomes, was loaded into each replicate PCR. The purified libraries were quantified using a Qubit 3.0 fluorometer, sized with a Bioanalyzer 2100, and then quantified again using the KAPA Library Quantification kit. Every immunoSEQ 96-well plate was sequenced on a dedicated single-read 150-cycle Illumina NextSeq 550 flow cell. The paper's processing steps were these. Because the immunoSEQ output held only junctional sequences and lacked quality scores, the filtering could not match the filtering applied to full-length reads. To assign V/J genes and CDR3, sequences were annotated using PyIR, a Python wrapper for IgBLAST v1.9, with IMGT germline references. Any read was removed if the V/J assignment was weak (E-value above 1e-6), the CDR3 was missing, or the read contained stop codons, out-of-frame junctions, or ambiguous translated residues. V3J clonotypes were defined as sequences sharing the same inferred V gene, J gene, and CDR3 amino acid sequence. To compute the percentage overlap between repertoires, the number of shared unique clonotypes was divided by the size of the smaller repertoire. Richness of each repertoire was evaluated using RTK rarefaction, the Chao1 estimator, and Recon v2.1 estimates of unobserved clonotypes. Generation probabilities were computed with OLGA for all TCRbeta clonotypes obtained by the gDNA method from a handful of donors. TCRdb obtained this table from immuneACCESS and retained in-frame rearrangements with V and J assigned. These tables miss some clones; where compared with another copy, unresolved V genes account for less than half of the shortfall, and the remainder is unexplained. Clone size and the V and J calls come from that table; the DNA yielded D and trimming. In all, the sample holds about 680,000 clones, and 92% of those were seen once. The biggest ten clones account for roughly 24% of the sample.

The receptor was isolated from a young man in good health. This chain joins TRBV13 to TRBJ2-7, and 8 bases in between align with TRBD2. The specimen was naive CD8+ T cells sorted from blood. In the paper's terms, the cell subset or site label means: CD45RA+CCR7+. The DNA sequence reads TGTGCCAGCAGCTTAGGGCTAGCGGGTGAGCAGTACTTC. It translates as CASSLGLAGEQYF. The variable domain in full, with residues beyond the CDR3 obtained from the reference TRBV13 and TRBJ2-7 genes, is AAGVIQSPRHLIKEKRETATLKCYPIPRHDTVYWYQQGPGQDPQFLISFYEKMQSDKGSIPDRFSAQQFSDYHSELNMSSLELGDSALYFCASSLGLAGEQYFGPGTRLTVT.